This TCR beta chain was profiled in a study of cytotoxic CD8 clonotypes in ibrutinib-treated CLL. The CDR3 covers 12 residues. Germline lookup yields CDR1 SGHVS and CDR2 FNYEAQ. Trimming removed 6 bases from V and 6 bases from J, with 12 bases in between. Measured with immunoSEQ multiplex PCR; TCRdb has only the in-frame clones, and not every one. The table has 70,000 to 80,000 clones, approximately 87% seen once. The clonotype originates from a human donor with chronic lymphocytic leukemia. Here the sequenced sample was PBMCs, taken after 24 months of ibrutinib treatment. The V gene is TRBV7-6, the J gene TRBJ2-7, with D hard to call. The CDR3 spells CASREPPGEQYF. The CDR3 DNA sequence: TGTGCCAGCAGAGAACCCCCGGGCGAGCAGTACTTC.